This T cell receptor (beta chain) was identified in a study of blood T cell repertoires in COVID-19. Looking at the study overall: From T cells, B-cell-depleted T cells, or PBMCs came the material, which was cDNA or gDNA.

Produced via immunoSEQ multiplex PCR; TCRdb's table is partial and in-frame only. Here the sample spans more than 200,000 clones, 75% to 90% being singletons. The CDR3 contains 16 residues. The V end was cut by 0 bases, the J end by 10 bases, with 18 bases between. From germline, CDR1 is LGHNA and CDR2 YSLEER. Sequenced: peripheral blood. The chain employs TRBV4-3 and TRBJ1-4; D unclear. The sequence derives from a man in his forties or fifties with acute or convalescent COVID-19. In DNA form, the CDR3 reads TGCGCCAGCAGCCAAGATCTCCAAGGACTTTTCGGAAAACTGTTTTTT. Amino acids: CASSQDLQGLFGKLFF.